This T cell receptor (beta chain) was captured in a study of blood T cell repertoires in COVID-19. Some clones are missing from TCRdb's copy, which holds only in-frame ones; the method was immunoSEQ multiplex PCR. The sample holds 300,000 or so clones; around nine tenths are singletons and the top ten take around 2.7%. This CDR3 has 11 amino acids. Germline loops: CDR1 SGHNT, CDR2 YENEEA. V lost 5 bases and J lost 2, with 3 bases in between. Sample: PBMCs or T cells enriched from blood (not recorded which). The V call is TRBV11-3, the J call TRBJ2-5; D ambiguous. The source of this sequence is a man aged 55-75 years who had recovered from COVID-19. The CDR3 nucleotides are TGTGCCAGCAGCCAACAAGAGACCCAGTACTTC. Translated: CASSQQETQYF.